This T cell receptor (beta chain) was retrieved from a study of blood T cell repertoires in COVID-19. TCRdb keeps only in-frame clones here, not all; method: immunoSEQ multiplex PCR. The sample carries approximately 30,000 clones, 89% recorded once. V was clipped by 5 bases and J by 0 bases; unmatched bases: 2. This CDR3 region has 14 residues. Germline-derived CDR1 and CDR2 are MGHRA and YSYEKL. The source material was peripheral blood. The J gene is TRBJ2-3, the V gene TRBV4-1, with TRBD2 matching over 7 bases. The TCR was taken from a human donor in a cohort sampled during active COVID-19. The CDR3 sequence is CASSRRESTDTQYF. CDR3 in DNA: TGCGCCAGCAGCAGGCGGGAGAGCACAGATACGCAGTATTTT.